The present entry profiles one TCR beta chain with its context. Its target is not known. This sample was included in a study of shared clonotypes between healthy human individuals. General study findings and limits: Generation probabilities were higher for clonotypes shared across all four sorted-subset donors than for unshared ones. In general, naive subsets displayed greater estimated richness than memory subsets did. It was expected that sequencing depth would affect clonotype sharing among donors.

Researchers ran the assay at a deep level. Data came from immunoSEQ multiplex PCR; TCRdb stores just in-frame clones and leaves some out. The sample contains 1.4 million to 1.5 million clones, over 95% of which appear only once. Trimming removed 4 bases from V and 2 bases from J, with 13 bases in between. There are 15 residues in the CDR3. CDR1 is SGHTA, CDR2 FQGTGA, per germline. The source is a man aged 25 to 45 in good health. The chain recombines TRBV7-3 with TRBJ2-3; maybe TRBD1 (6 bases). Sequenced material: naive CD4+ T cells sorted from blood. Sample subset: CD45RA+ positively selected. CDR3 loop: CASSSWDTPTDTQYF. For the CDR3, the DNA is TGTGCCAGCAGCTCCTGGGACACCCCCACAGATACGCAGTATTTT. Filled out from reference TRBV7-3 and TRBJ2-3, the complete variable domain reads GAGVSQTPSNKVTEKGKYVELRCDPISGHTALYWYRQSLGQGPEFLIYFQGTGAADDSGLPNDRFFAVRPEGSVSTLKIQRTERGDSAVYLCASSSWDTPTDTQYFGPGTRLTVL.